The entry below gives a single T cell receptor (beta chain) sequence along with its context. The data stem from a study of blood T cell repertoires in COVID-19. About the study: Samples of COVID-19 (acute and convalescent) were obtained from the United States, Italy and Spain. T cells, B-cell-depleted T cells, or PBMCs supplied cDNA or gDNA.

Original processing methods: Amplification from reference gene primers served as the basis for estimated nucleated cell counts. Clones were sequenced by immunoSEQ multiplex PCR, and TCRdb holds only the in-frame ones, with some missing. For V, J and clone size, that table is used; D and trimming come from the DNA. The profile shows tens of thousands of clones, just over 85% of them singletons. Between the trimmed V and J ends, which lost 5 bases and 3 bases, there was a span of 15 bases. The CDR3 has 15 amino acids. CDR1 and CDR2 (germline): SGHDN, FVKESK. The chain employs TRBV14 and TRBJ2-3; maybe TRBD1 (6 bases). The TCR was taken from a woman between 65 and 79 years old with acute or convalescent COVID-19. Sequencing was done on a sample of peripheral blood. The CDR3 sequence is CASSTQGFGTDTQYF. In DNA form, the CDR3 reads TGTGCCAGCAGCACACAGGGATTCGGGACAGATACGCAGTATTTT.